These T cell receptor beta chains were read from a single sample in a study of read filtering for tumor transcriptome and immune sequencing. TCRdb passed the reads through MiXCR, listing each CDR3 protein once. The repertoire holds about 50,000 distinct CDR3 sequences, with 20% as singletons. Sequencing was done on a sample of a population of CD138-negative cells sorted from bone marrow. All receptors derive from a donor aged 40 or over with multiple myeloma. CDR3s include the opening cysteine and the closing phenylalanine or tryptophan. Each record gives: D gene, clone size, V gene, J gene, CDR3 protein, CDR3 DNA. D genes are given only for firm matches. Clone size is given for some rows only: seen once, a few or many times, or a class if the clone is expanded.

d_gene: NA
abundance: many
v_gene: TRBV5-6
j_gene: TRBJ2-7
CDR3aa: CASSPSSRGAYEQYF
CDR3nt: TGTGCCAGCAGCCCGAGTAGTAGGGGAGCCTACGAGCAGTACTTC

d_gene: TRBD2
abundance: many
v_gene: TRBV20-1
j_gene: TRBJ2-1
CDR3aa: CSAKRDYYNEQFF
CDR3nt: TGCAGTGCTAAGAGGGACTATTACAATGAGCAGTTCTTC

d_gene: NA
abundance: many
v_gene: TRBV15
j_gene: TRBJ1-5
CDR3aa: CATSRVGEHQHF
CDR3nt: TGTGCCACCAGCAGAGTGGGAGAGCACCAGCATTTT

d_gene: NA
abundance: many
v_gene: TRBV9
j_gene: TRBJ2-1
CDR3aa: CASSVERRPSPSSYNEQFF
CDR3nt: TGTGCCAGCAGCGTAGAGCGTAGACCCTCCCCCAGCTCCTACAATGAGCAGTTCTTC

d_gene: TRBD1
abundance: many
v_gene: TRBV7-2
j_gene: TRBJ1-4
CDR3aa: CASSRPGQSEKLFF
CDR3nt: TGTGCCAGCAGCCGCCCGGGACAGTCTGAAAAACTGTTTTTT

d_gene: NA
abundance: NA
v_gene: TRBV4-1
j_gene: TRBJ1-4
CDR3aa: CASSQEGSIPEKLFF
CDR3nt: TGCGCCAGCAGCCAAGAGGGGTCCATACCGGAAAAACTGTTTTTT

d_gene: TRBD2
abundance: few
v_gene: TRBV2
j_gene: TRBJ2-3
CDR3aa: CASRLFGLEPSDTQYF
CDR3nt: TGTGCCAGCAGGTTGTTTGGACTAGAGCCTTCAGATACGCAGTATTTT

d_gene: NA
abundance: NA
v_gene: TRBV12-3/TRBV12-4
j_gene: TRBJ2-3
CDR3aa: CASSLSRAFSLDTDTQYF
CDR3nt: TGTGCCAGCAGTTTATCTCGGGCATTTTCCTTGGACACAGATACGCAGTATTTT

d_gene: NA
abundance: many
v_gene: TRBV30
j_gene: TRBJ1-1
CDR3aa: CAWSVMSGRTEAFF
CDR3nt: TGTGCCTGGAGTGTAATGTCGGGGAGGACTGAAGCTTTCTTT

d_gene: TRBD2
abundance: many
v_gene: TRBV12-3/TRBV12-4
j_gene: TRBJ2-2
CDR3aa: CASSPRGENTGELFF
CDR3nt: TGTGCCAGCAGTCCCCGGGGGGAGAACACCGGGGAGCTGTTTTTT

d_gene: NA
abundance: many
v_gene: TRBV19
j_gene: TRBJ1-5
CDR3aa: CASSAGVRQPQHF
CDR3nt: TGTGCCAGTAGCGCAGGGGTAAGGCAGCCCCAGCATTTT

d_gene: NA
abundance: many
v_gene: TRBV20-1
j_gene: TRBJ2-1
CDR3aa: CSARDRLRGFSYNEQFF
CDR3nt: TGCAGTGCTAGAGACCGCCTGAGGGGTTTCTCCTACAATGAGCAGTTCTTC

d_gene: NA
abundance: NA
v_gene: TRBV3-1
j_gene: TRBJ2-1
CDR3aa: CASSQDILLNNGQFF
CDR3nt: TGTGCCAGCAGCCAAGATATCCTACTCAACAATGGGCAGTTCTTC

d_gene: NA
abundance: NA
v_gene: TRBV20-1
j_gene: TRBJ1-5
CDR3aa: CSARDDLGVGNQPQHF
CDR3nt: TGCAGTGCTAGAGACGATTTGGGGGTGGGCAATCAGCCCCAGCATTTT

d_gene: TRBD2
abundance: many
v_gene: TRBV4-1
j_gene: TRBJ2-5
CDR3aa: CASSQASGSGETQYF
CDR3nt: TGCGCCAGCAGCCAAGCCAGCGGGAGTGGGGAGACCCAGTACTTC

d_gene: TRBD2
abundance: NA
v_gene: TRBV20-1
j_gene: TRBJ2-1
CDR3aa: CSARLLLAGGNYNEQFF
CDR3nt: TGCAGTGCTAGACTCCTCTTAGCGGGAGGAAACTACAATGAGCAGTTCTTC

d_gene: NA
abundance: many
v_gene: TRBV14
j_gene: TRBJ2-1
CDR3aa: CASSQLLLNEQFF
CDR3nt: TGTGCCAGCAGCCAACTTCTACTCAATGAGCAGTTCTTC

d_gene: TRBD2
abundance: NA
v_gene: TRBV5-5
j_gene: TRBJ2-7
CDR3aa: CASSLAGLAGVTYEQYF
CDR3nt: TGTGCCAGCAGCTTGGCGGGACTAGCGGGGGTGACCTACGAGCAGTACTTC

d_gene: TRBD2
abundance: NA
v_gene: TRBV20-1
j_gene: TRBJ2-1
CDR3aa: CSAMGGGAEQFF
CDR3nt: TGCAGTGCTATGGGGGGGGGAGCTGAGCAGTTCTTC

d_gene: NA
abundance: many
v_gene: TRBV28
j_gene: TRBJ1-1
CDR3aa: CASSSPSRGRTEAFF
CDR3nt: TGTGCCAGCAGTTCCCCCTCGAGGGGCCGCACTGAAGCTTTCTTT

d_gene: NA
abundance: many
v_gene: TRBV15
j_gene: TRBJ2-5
CDR3aa: CATSRDRGQETQYF
CDR3nt: TGTGCCACCAGCAGAGACAGGGGCCAAGAGACCCAGTACTTC

d_gene: NA
abundance: few
v_gene: TRBV9
j_gene: TRBJ2-2
CDR3aa: CASSRYNTGELFF
CDR3nt: TGTGCCAGCAGTCGTTATAACACCGGGGAGCTGTTTTTT

d_gene: TRBD2
abundance: many
v_gene: TRBV5-6
j_gene: TRBJ2-1
CDR3aa: CASSFYRGLADSYNEQFF
CDR3nt: TGTGCCAGCAGCTTCTACCGTGGACTAGCGGACTCCTACAATGAGCAGTTCTTC

d_gene: TRBD2
abundance: many
v_gene: TRBV2
j_gene: TRBJ2-7
CDR3aa: CVSSEGSSGFSYEQYF
CDR3nt: TGTGTCAGCAGTGAAGGGTCTAGCGGGTTCTCCTACGAGCAGTACTTC

d_gene: NA
abundance: many
v_gene: TRBV20-1
j_gene: TRBJ2-1
CDR3aa: CSAKGSAWHEQFF
CDR3nt: TGCAGTGCAAAAGGATCGGCGTGGCATGAGCAGTTCTTC

d_gene: NA
abundance: medium-sized
v_gene: TRBV20-1
j_gene: TRBJ2-2
CDR3aa: CSARESRVDTGELFF
CDR3nt: TGCAGTGCTAGAGAGTCCAGGGTGGACACCGGGGAGCTGTTTTTT

d_gene: TRBD2
abundance: many
v_gene: TRBV20-1
j_gene: TRBJ2-7
CDR3aa: CSATNGTSYEQYF
CDR3nt: TGCAGTGCTACCAACGGGACTAGCTACGAGCAGTACTTC

d_gene: NA
abundance: NA
v_gene: TRBV5-1
j_gene: TRBJ2-3
CDR3aa: CASSLASGDIDTQYF
CDR3nt: TGCGCCAGCAGCTTGGCTTCAGGGGACATAGATACGCAGTATTTT

d_gene: NA
abundance: many
v_gene: TRBV6-2/TRBV6-3
j_gene: TRBJ2-1
CDR3aa: CASRRTVNEQFF
CDR3nt: TGTGCCAGCAGAAGGACAGTCAATGAGCAGTTCTTC

d_gene: NA
abundance: many
v_gene: TRBV7-9
j_gene: TRBJ1-5
CDR3aa: CASSLDTTFQPQHF
CDR3nt: TGTGCCAGCAGCTTAGACACTACCTTTCAGCCCCAGCATTTT

d_gene: NA
abundance: NA
v_gene: TRBV29-1
j_gene: TRBJ1-3
CDR3aa: CSVGSGNSGNTIYF
CDR3nt: TGCAGCGTTGGTTCAGGCAACTCTGGAAACACCATATATTTT

d_gene: NA
abundance: many
v_gene: TRBV20-1
j_gene: TRBJ2-3
CDR3aa: CSARVRGSTDTQYF
CDR3nt: TGCAGTGCTAGAGTCAGGGGAAGCACAGATACGCAGTATTTT

d_gene: TRBD1
abundance: many
v_gene: TRBV27
j_gene: TRBJ1-2
CDR3aa: CASRGTGGGYGYTF
CDR3nt: TGTGCCAGCAGAGGGACAGGAGGTGGGTATGGCTACACCTTC

d_gene: NA
abundance: many
v_gene: TRBV5-1
j_gene: TRBJ1-5
CDR3aa: CASSLEGYGGEPQHF
CDR3nt: TGCGCCAGCAGCTTGGAAGGGTATGGGGGGGAGCCCCAGCATTTT